The sequence of this T cell receptor beta chain was determined in a study of blood T cell repertoires in COVID-19. Turning to the study itself: PBMCs, B-cell-depleted T cells, or T cells were the source of the cDNA or gDNA that made up the material.

In the original analysis: It was from reference gene primer amplification that nucleated cell counts were estimated. The assay was immunoSEQ multiplex PCR, and TCRdb's table has in-frame clones only and misses some. V, J and clone size are those of that table, while D and trimming were read from the DNA. The data contain hundreds of thousands of clones, roughly 84% of them singletons. With 6 bases removed from V and 4 bases from J, the gap between germline ends came to 18 bases. Germline lookup yields CDR1 MRHNA and CDR2 SNTAGT. CDR3 length: 15 residues. Sequenced input: PBMCs or T cells enriched from blood (not recorded which). This TCR was recovered from a woman under 30 who had been exposed to COVID-19. The chain combines TRBV6-4 with TRBJ1-2; perhaps TRBD1 as D (6 bases). The CDR3: CASSTQAGALYGYTF. The CDR3 DNA reads TGTGCCAGCAGCACTCAGGCGGGGGCCCTCTATGGCTACACCTTC.